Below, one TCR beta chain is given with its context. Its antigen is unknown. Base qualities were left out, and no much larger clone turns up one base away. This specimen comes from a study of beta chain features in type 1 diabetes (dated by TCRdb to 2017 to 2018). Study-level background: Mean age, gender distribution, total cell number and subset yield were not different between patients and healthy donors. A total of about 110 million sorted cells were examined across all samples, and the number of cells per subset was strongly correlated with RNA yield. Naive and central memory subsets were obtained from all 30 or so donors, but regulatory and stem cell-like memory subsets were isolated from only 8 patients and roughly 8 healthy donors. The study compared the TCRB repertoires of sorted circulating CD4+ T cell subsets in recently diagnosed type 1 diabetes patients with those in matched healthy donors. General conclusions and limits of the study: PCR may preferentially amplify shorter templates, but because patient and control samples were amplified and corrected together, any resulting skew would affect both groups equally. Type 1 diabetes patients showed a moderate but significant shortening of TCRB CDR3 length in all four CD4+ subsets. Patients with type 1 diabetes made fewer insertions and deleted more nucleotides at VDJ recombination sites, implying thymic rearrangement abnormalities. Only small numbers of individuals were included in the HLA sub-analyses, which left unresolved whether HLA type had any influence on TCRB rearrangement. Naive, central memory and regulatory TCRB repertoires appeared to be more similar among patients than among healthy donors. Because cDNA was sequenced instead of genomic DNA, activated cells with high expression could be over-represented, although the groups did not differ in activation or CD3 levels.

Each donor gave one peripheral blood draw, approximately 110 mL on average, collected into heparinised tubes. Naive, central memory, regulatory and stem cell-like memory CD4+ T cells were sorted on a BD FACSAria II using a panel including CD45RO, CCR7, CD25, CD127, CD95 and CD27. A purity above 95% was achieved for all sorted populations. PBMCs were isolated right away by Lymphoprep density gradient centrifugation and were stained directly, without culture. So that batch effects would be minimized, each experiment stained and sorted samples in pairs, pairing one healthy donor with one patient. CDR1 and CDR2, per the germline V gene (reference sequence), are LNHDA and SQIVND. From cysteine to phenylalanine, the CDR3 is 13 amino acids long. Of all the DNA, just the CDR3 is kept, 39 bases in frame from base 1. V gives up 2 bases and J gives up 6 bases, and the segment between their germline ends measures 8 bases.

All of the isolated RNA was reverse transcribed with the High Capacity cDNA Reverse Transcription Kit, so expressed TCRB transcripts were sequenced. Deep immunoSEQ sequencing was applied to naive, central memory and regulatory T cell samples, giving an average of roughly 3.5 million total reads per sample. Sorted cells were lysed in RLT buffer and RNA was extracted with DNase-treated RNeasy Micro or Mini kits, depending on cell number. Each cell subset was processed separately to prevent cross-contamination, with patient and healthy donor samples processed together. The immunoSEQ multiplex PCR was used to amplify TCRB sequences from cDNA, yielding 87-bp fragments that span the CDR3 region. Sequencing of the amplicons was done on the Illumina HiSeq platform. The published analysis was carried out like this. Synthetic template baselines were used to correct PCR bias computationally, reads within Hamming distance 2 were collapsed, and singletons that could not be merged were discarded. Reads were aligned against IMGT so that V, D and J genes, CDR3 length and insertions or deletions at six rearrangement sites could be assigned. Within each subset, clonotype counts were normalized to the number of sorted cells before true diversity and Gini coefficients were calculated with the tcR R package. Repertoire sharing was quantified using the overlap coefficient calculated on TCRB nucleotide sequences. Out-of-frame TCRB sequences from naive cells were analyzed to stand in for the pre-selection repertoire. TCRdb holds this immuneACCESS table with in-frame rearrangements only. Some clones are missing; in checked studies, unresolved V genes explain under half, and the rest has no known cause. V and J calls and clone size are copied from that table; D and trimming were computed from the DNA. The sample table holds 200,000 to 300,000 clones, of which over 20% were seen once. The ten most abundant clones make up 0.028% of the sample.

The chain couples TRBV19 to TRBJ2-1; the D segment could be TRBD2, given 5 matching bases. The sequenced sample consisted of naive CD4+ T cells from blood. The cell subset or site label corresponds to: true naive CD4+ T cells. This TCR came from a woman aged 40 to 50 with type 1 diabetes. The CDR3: CASSISTSNEQFF. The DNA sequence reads TGTGCCAGTAGTATAAGCACTAGCAATGAGCAGTTCTTC.